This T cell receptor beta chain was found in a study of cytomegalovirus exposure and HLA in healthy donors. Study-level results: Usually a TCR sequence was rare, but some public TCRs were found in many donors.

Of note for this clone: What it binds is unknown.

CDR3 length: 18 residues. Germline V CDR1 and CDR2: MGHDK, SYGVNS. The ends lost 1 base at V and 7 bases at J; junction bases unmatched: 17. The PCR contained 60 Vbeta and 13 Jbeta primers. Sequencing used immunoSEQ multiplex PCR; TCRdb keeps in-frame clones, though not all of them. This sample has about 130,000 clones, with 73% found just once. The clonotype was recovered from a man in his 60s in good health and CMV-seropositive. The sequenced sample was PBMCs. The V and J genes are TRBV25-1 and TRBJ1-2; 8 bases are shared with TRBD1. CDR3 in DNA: TGTGCCAGCAGTGAATCCGGGACAGGAGACTCTCAGGGTCTTGGCTACACCTTC. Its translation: CASSESGTGDSQGLGYTF.